This TCR beta chain derives from a study of control samples from healthy donors and cancer patients. This clone came up once. V was clipped by 4 bases and J by 4 bases; unmatched bases: 2. The CDR3 is 13 amino acids. CDR1 and CDR2 (germline): MNHEY, SVGEGT. Sequencing used immunoSEQ multiplex PCR; TCRdb keeps in-frame clones, though not all of them. The sample records 100,000 or so clones, roughly 90% being singletons. This chain uses TRBV6-2 or TRBV6-3 with TRBJ2-5; 8 bases match TRBD1. Sequencing input: blood. The TCR sequence derives from a man aged 25-45 years in good health. This CDR3 is CASSSTGVETQYF. The CDR3 DNA is TGTGCCAGCAGTTCGACAGGGGTAGAGACCCAGTACTTC.